These 8 T cell receptor beta chains originate from one sample sequenced in a study of blood T cell repertoires in COVID-19. The table came from immunoSEQ multiplex PCR; TCRdb's copy has only in-frame clones and leaves some out. The sample gives about 71,000 clones, 90% of which show up once; under 6.5% is in the top ten. The specimen sequenced was peripheral blood. All receptors come from a woman between 18 and 29 years old with acute or convalescent COVID-19.

The rearrangement joins TRBV5-1 to TRBJ2-3, with 10 bases aligning to TRBD2. V lost 4 bases, J lost 0 bases, and 5 bases stayed unmatched. The germline gives CDR1 SGHRS, CDR2 YFSETQ. The CDR3 consists of 16 residues. The CDR3 coding sequence is TGCGCCAGCAGCGTAACTAGCGGGGCTAGCACAGATACGCAGTATTTT. Protein product: CASSVTSGASTDTQYF.

The chain couples TRBV5-1 to TRBJ1-1, with D tentatively TRBD1 (5 bases). The CDR3 sequence is 15 residues long. V dropped 2 bases and J dropped 5 bases, with 16 bases sitting between them. Germline V gene data show CDR1 as SGHRS and CDR2 as YFSETQ. CDR3 loop: CASSFYAGPSTEAFF. DNA of the CDR3: TGCGCCAGCAGCTTTTACGCAGGGCCAAGTACTGAAGCTTTCTTT.

The rearrangement links TRBV18 to TRBJ2-3; tentative D call: TRBD1 (6 bases). Germline V CDR1 and CDR2: KGHSH, LQKENI. V was trimmed by 6 bases and J by 2 bases, leaving 15 bases between them. The CDR3 sequence is 15 residues long. CDR3: CASSPQQGSTDTQYF. Here the CDR3 DNA reads TGTGCCAGCTCTCCCCAACAGGGCTCCACAGATACGCAGTATTTT.

The rearrangement joins TRBV28 to TRBJ2-7, with a tentative D call TRBD2 (6 bases). The CDR3 has 15 residues. Germline V CDR1 and CDR2: MDHEN, SYDVKM. Trimming stripped 6 bases from V and 4 bases from J, with 19 bases between. DNA for the CDR3: TGTGCCAGCAGAGCCCCGGTGGCAGGGAGGTACGAGCAGTACTTC. Its protein product is CASRAPVAGRYEQYF.

J is TRBJ1-4 and V is TRBV10-1; no clear D. The CDR3 spans 14 residues. Germline V gene data show CDR1 as WNHNN and CDR2 as SYGVQD (reference sequence). V shed 5 bases and J shed 7 bases, with 14 bases lying between them. For the CDR3, the DNA is TGCGCCAGCAGTTCGGCAGGTGATGTTGAAAAACTGTTTTTT. It codes for CASSSAGDVEKLFF.

CDR3 in DNA: TGCGCCAGCAGCCAAGTCCGGGACAGGGTTACAGATACGCAGTATTTT. Translation gives CASSQVRDRVTDTQYF. This sequence joins TRBV4-3 and TRBJ2-3, with 9 bases matching TRBD1. Losses at the gene ends were 1 base for V and 3 bases for J; bases not matched to a gene: 5. The V gene's germline CDR1 is LGHNA and CDR2 YSLEER. The CDR3 totals 16 residues.

The chain links TRBV19 to TRBJ2-7; D is possibly TRBD2 (5 bases). This CDR3 region has 13 residues. V lost 3 bases to trimming and J lost 7 bases, with 13 bases between them. From germline, CDR1 is LNHDA and CDR2 SQIVND (reference sequence). The DNA for the CDR3 is TGTGCCAGTAGTATCGACTGGACTGGAGAGCAGTACTTC. It codes for CASSIDWTGEQYF.

This chain connects TRBV3-1 (or the pseudogene TRBV3-2) to TRBJ1-1; the D gene is possibly TRBD1 (5 bases). Germline CDR1 and CDR2: LGHDT and YNNKEL (reference sequence). Trimming cost V 3 bases and J 2 bases, with 10 bases left between them. CDR3 length equals 14 residues. As DNA, the CDR3 is TGTGCCAGCAGCCACGGTACAGGAAACACTGAAGCTTTCTTT. It encodes CASSHGTGNTEAFF.